A single sample gave rise to the 3 T cell receptor beta chains below, sequenced in a study of T cell responses to AZD1222 COVID-19 vaccine. TCRdb's copy holds only in-frame clones and misses some; the assay was immunoSEQ multiplex PCR. Among around 250,000 clones listed, 85% to 95% were seen once. This specimen consisted of peripheral blood, obtained on day 0 of AZD1222 vaccination. The receptor source for this set is an adult in good health.

The rearrangement joins TRBV6-1 to TRBJ1-1; D may be TRBD1 (6 bases). Trimming stripped 2 bases from V and 10 bases from J, with 11 bases between. Germline V gene data show CDR1 as MNHNS and CDR2 as SASEGT. This CDR3 has 12 residues. The CDR3 is CASSEQGRRAFF. The CDR3 DNA reads as TGTGCCAGCAGTGAACAGGGGAGGAGAGCTTTCTTT.

V gene TRBV5-6 combines with J gene TRBJ2-3; D is ambiguous. Germline V CDR1 and CDR2: SGHDT, YYEEEE. This CDR3 spans 15 amino acids. The V end lost 4 bases, the J end lost 4 bases, and 16 bases lay between the germline ends. The CDR3 DNA is TGTGCCAGCAGCCAATGGGATTTATGGCCAGATACGCAGTATTTT. Protein: CASSQWDLWPDTQYF.

V and J are TRBV2 and TRBJ2-7; tentatively, D is TRBD2 (6 bases). Germline CDR1 and CDR2: SNHLY and FYNNEI. The CDR3 loop spans 13 amino acids. Trimming removed 8 bases from V and 2 bases from J, with 13 bases in between. Written as DNA, the CDR3 is TGTGCCAGCGGGGGGTCGGGGACCTACGAGCAGTACTTC. It specifies CASGGSGTYEQYF.